This passage covers 27 T cell receptor beta chains from one sample sequenced in a study of blood T cell repertoires in COVID-19. TCRdb's copy holds only in-frame clones and misses some; the assay was immunoSEQ multiplex PCR. This sample yields 120,000 to 150,000 clones, of which approximately 87% are seen a single time; more than 6.5% belongs to the top ten. The specimen was peripheral blood. The receptors stem from a woman aged 45-60 years with active or convalescent COVID-19.

This chain joins TRBV6-5 and TRBJ1-5; D not resolved. This CDR3 region has 15 residues. Trimming pared 0 bases from V and 3 bases from J, leaving 9 bases between. Germline CDR1 reads MNHEY; CDR2 reads SVGAGI. The CDR3 loop is CASSYSVGANQPQHF. The CDR3 bases are TGTGCCAGCAGTTACTCGGTGGGCGCCAATCAGCCCCAGCATTTT.

The J gene is TRBJ2-3, the V gene TRBV11-2; D is unclear. The germline V gene has CDR1 SGHAT and CDR2 FQNNGV. The CDR3 is 15 amino acids. V was trimmed by 1 base and J by 5 bases, leaving 13 bases between them. The CDR3 here is CASSLGVQARDTQYF. DNA of the CDR3: TGTGCCAGCAGCTTAGGGGTGCAGGCGAGAGATACGCAGTATTTT.

The rearrangement links TRBV4-3 to TRBJ1-4, with D possibly TRBD1 on 6 matching bases. The CDR3 is 16 amino acids. CDR1 and CDR2 from the germline V gene are LGHNA and YSLEER. Trimming shortened V by 0 bases and J by 5 bases, and 13 bases separated the two germline ends. CDR3 in DNA: TGCGCCAGCAGCCAAGATTTCAGGGGCGGGAATGAAAAACTGTTTTTT. This encodes CASSQDFRGGNEKLFF.

This chain joins TRBV18 and TRBJ1-5, with TRBD1 as a possible D gene (6 bases). V lost 2 bases and J 6 bases, leaving 17 bases between the germline ends. The CDR3 has 16 amino acids. In germline, CDR1 is KGHSH, CDR2 LQKENI. The CDR3 DNA sequence: TGTGCCAGCTCACCAGTATTTCAGGGGATTGGTCAGCCCCAGCATTTT. It specifies CASSPVFQGIGQPQHF.

This clone came up once. The V and J genes are TRBV12-5 and TRBJ1-3; weak D call: TRBD1 (6 bases). V lost 2 bases and J lost 4, with 18 bases in between. Germline CDR1 is LGHNT and CDR2 is FRNRAP. This CDR3 spans 17 amino acids. The CDR3 sequence: CASGLMVRTAPGNTIYF. The CDR3 coding sequence is TGTGCTAGTGGTTTGATGGTTAGGACAGCTCCGGGAAACACCATATATTTT.

Here the CDR3 DNA reads TGTGCCAGCAGCACCAAAACGACAGTGAACTATGGCTACACCTTC. Amino acids: CASSTKTTVNYGYTF. The genes are TRBV5-4 and TRBJ1-2, with a weak D call TRBD1 (5 bases). The CDR3 is made up of 15 amino acids. CDR1 SGHNT and CDR2 YYREEE come from the germline V gene (reference sequence). V lost 4 bases to trimming and J lost 2 bases, with 15 bases between them.

The chain combines TRBV5-4 with TRBJ2-7; 12 positions agree with TRBD2. Germline V CDR1 and CDR2: SGHNT, YYREEE (reference sequence). The CDR3 covers 15 residues. Losses at the gene ends were 2 bases for V and 5 bases for J; bases not matched to a gene: 5. DNA of the CDR3: TGTGCCAGCAGCTTCGGACTAGCGGGAACGCACGAGCAGTACTTC. It codes for CASSFGLAGTHEQYF.

The CDR3 region is CASSRPDRGLVVGGYTF. The CDR3 DNA is TGTGCCAGCAGCAGGCCGGACAGGGGACTGGTCGTTGGGGGCTACACCTTC. The V call is TRBV5-4, the J call TRBJ1-2, with 9 positions matching TRBD1. CDR3 length: 17 residues. The germline CDR1 and CDR2 sequences are SGHNT and YYREEE (reference sequence). Trimming cost V 4 bases and J 8 bases; bases outside gene matches: 18. Full variable domain (outside the CDR3, taken from reference TRBV5-4 and TRBJ1-2): ETGVTQSPTHLIKTRGQQVTLRCSSQSGHNTVSWYQQALGQGPQFIFQYYREEENGRGNFPPRFSGLQFPNYSSELNVNALELDDSALYLCASSRPDRGLVVGGYTFGSGTRLTVV.

The rearrangement links TRBV3-1 (or the pseudogene TRBV3-2) to TRBJ2-7; D might be TRBD1 (7 bases). Germline CDR1 LGHDT, CDR2 YNNKEL (reference sequence). V lost 2 bases to trimming and J lost 4 bases, with 15 bases between them. The CDR3 spans 15 residues. The DNA of the CDR3 is TGTGCCAGCAGCCAAACAGGGGCGGGATATTACGAGCAGTACTTC. This encodes CASSQTGAGYYEQYF.

The genes are TRBV6-2 or TRBV6-3 and TRBJ2-7; tentative D call: TRBD2 (5 bases). The V gene's germline CDR1 is MNHEY and CDR2 SVGEGT. CDR3 length: 13 amino acids. V was trimmed by 6 bases and J by 3 bases, leaving 12 bases between them. The CDR3 DNA reads TGTGCCAGCAGCGACACTAGGGTCTACGAGCAGTACTTC. Its translation: CASSDTRVYEQYF.

Only a few counts were recorded for this clone. V gene TRBV6-6 combines with J gene TRBJ2-7; 9 nucleotides align to TRBD2. CDR1 and CDR2 (germline): MNHNY, SVGAGI (reference sequence). V lost 4 bases to trimming and J lost 2 bases; unmatched junction nucleotides: 3. The CDR3 extends over 14 amino acids. CDR3 residues: CASSFSGGTYEQYF. DNA for the CDR3: TGTGCCAGCAGTTTTAGCGGGGGTACCTACGAGCAGTACTTC.

DNA for the CDR3: TGCGCCAGCAGCCCCGACAATCTGAATGGCTACACCTTC. Translating gives CASSPDNLNGYTF. This chain uses TRBV5-1 with TRBJ1-2; no reliable D call. Trimming took 4 bases from V and 6 from J, leaving 13 bases between them. Germline CDR1 reads SGHRS; CDR2 reads YFSETQ. CDR3 size: 13 residues. Complete variable domain (other parts from reference TRBV5-1 and TRBJ1-2): KAGVTQTPRYLIKTRGQQVTLSCSPISGHRSVSWYQQTPGQGLQFLFEYFSETQRNKGNFPGRFSGRQFSNSRSEMNVSTLELGDSALYLCASSPDNLNGYTFGSGTRLTVV.

This rearrangement joins TRBV7-9 to TRBJ2-1; D is unresolved. This CDR3 has 16 residues. Per germline, CDR1 SEHNR and CDR2 FQNEAQ (reference sequence). V was shortened by 5 bases and J by 0 bases, with 14 bases between the two germline ends. CDR3 amino acids: CASSNTIPSSYNEQFF. CDR3 DNA: TGTGCCAGCAGCAATACGATTCCCAGCTCCTACAATGAGCAGTTCTTC.

This rearrangement joins TRBV2 to TRBJ1-5; 8 bases are shared with TRBD1. J was trimmed by 9 bases and V by 7 bases; bases with no gene match: 5. The germline V gene has CDR1 SNHLY and CDR2 FYNNEI. CDR3 length equals 12 residues. CDR3 nucleotides: TGTGCCAGCACCCCAGGGGGCGGGCCCCAGCATTTT. Its translation: CASTPGGGPQHF. The full variable domain, completed using reference TRBV2 and TRBJ1-5, is EPEVTQTPSHQVTQMGQEVILRCVPISNHLYFYWYRQILGQKVEFLVSFYNNEISEKSEIFDDQFSVERPDGSNFTLKIRSTKLEDSAMYFCASTPGGGPQHFGDGTRLSIL.

V and J are TRBV7-9 and TRBJ1-1, with 7 bases identical to TRBD1. Germline values: CDR1 SEHNR, CDR2 FQNEAQ (reference sequence). V shed 5 bases, J shed 4 bases, and the junction held 13 bases outside the gene matches. The CDR3 loop spans 16 amino acids. This CDR3 is CASSPPRGQLGTEAFF. CDR3 sequence (DNA): TGTGCCAGCAGCCCCCCCAGGGGACAGCTAGGCACTGAAGCTTTCTTT. The full variable domain, its missing parts supplied by reference TRBV7-9 and TRBJ1-1, is DTGVSQNPRHKITKRGQNVTFRCDPISEHNRLYWYRQTLGQGPEFLTYFQNEAQLEKSRLLSDRFSAERPKGSFSTLEIQRTEQGDSAMYLCASSPPRGQLGTEAFFGQGTRLTVV.

This clone was seen a handful of times. The gene calls are TRBV19 and TRBJ1-2, with 10 bases aligning to TRBD1. The CDR3 length is 14 residues. J gave up 6 bases and V 6 bases, and 7 bases lay outside the gene matches. Germline-derived CDR1 and CDR2 are LNHDA and SQIVND (reference sequence). Here the CDR3 DNA reads TGTGCCAGTAGCGTGACAGGGGGCGCCAATGGCTACACCTTC. This translates into CASSVTGGANGYTF.

This chain connects TRBV9 to TRBJ2-3; TRBD1 is a possible D gene (6 bases). V was trimmed by 2 bases and J by 0 bases, leaving 10 bases between them. CDR3 length: 15 residues. CDR1 and CDR2 (germline): SGDLS, YYNGEE. The CDR3 DNA follows: TGTGCCAGCAGCGTCGGGACAAGTAGCACAGATACGCAGTATTTT. Translated, it gives CASSVGTSSTDTQYF.

The V and J genes are TRBV10-3 and TRBJ2-5; D remains unclear. Trimming shortened V by 8 bases and J by 5 bases, and 12 bases separated the two germline ends. Germline CDR1 reads ENHRY; CDR2 reads SYGVKD. CDR3 length: 12 residues. Written as DNA, the CDR3 is TGTGCCATCCCCCGGTCCATGGAGACCCAGTACTTC. Amino acid sequence: CAIPRSMETQYF.

This clone was seen a single time. The V gene is TRBV13, the J gene TRBJ2-7; 7 nucleotides agree with TRBD2. The germline V gene has CDR1 PRHDT and CDR2 FYEKMQ (reference sequence). The J segment lost 3 bases and the V segment lost 8 bases, leaving 7 bases of the junction unmatched. The CDR3 extends over 13 amino acids. CDR3 loop: CASWERGGYEQYF. CDR3 DNA: TGTGCCAGCTGGGAGCGGGGCGGCTACGAGCAGTACTTC.

The chain is built from TRBV7-3 and TRBJ2-3, with TRBD2 matching over 14 bases. V lost 2 bases to trimming and J lost 10 bases; unmatched junction nucleotides: 8. The germline V gene has CDR1 SGHTA and CDR2 FQGTGA. This CDR3 has 16 amino acids. CDR3 in DNA: TGTGCCAGCAGCTTAGACGGGACTAGCGGGGGTAGGGCGCAGTATTTT. Its translation is CASSLDGTSGGRAQYF. Variable domain in full (rest from reference TRBV7-3 and TRBJ2-3): GAGVSQTPSNKVTEKGKYVELRCDPISGHTALYWYRQSLGQGPEFLIYFQGTGAADDSGLPNDRFFAVRPEGSVSTLKIQRTERGDSAVYLCASSLDGTSGGRAQYFGPGTRLTVL.

This clone has only a few counts. The genes are TRBV5-6 and TRBJ1-4; no reliable D call. V shed 4 bases and J shed 8 bases, with 18 bases lying between them. The germline CDR1 and CDR2 sequences are SGHDT and YYEEEE. This CDR3 is built from 15 residues. This CDR3 is CASSRVGRLQEKLFF. In nucleotides, the CDR3 is TGTGCCAGCAGCCGGGTCGGAAGACTCCAAGAAAAACTGTTTTTT.

This chain connects TRBV29-1 to TRBJ2-7; TRBD1 matches 8 bases. The trim removed 6 bases at V and 3 bases at J, leaving 7 bases unmatched. Germline assignment: CDR1 SQVTM and CDR2 ANQGSEA. The CDR3 is made up of 13 amino acids. The CDR3 region is CSVLTGGSYEQYF. The CDR3 DNA reads as TGCAGCGTGTTAACAGGGGGTAGCTACGAGCAGTACTTC.

The rearrangement links TRBV7-9 to TRBJ1-5; 8 nucleotides align to TRBD1. Per germline, CDR1 SEHNR and CDR2 FQNEAQ (reference sequence). The CDR3 is 17 residues long. The V and J ends lost 1 base and 0 bases, in that order; junction bases with no gene match: 5. The CDR3 loop is CASSLGDRTYSNQPQHF. CDR3 DNA sequence: TGTGCCAGCAGCTTAGGGGACAGGACATATAGCAATCAGCCCCAGCATTTT.

The V and J genes are TRBV18 and TRBJ2-7; D possibly corresponds to TRBD1 (5 bases). CDR3 size: 15 residues. The V end lost 1 base, the J end lost 3 bases, and 13 bases lay between the germline ends. Per the germline V gene, CDR1 is KGHSH and CDR2 is LQKENI. The CDR3 spells CASSPRQTLLYEQYF. In nucleotides, the CDR3 is TGTGCCAGCTCACCACGACAGACACTCCTCTACGAGCAGTACTTC.

V and J are TRBV5-1 and TRBJ1-6, with TRBD1 identical over 7 bases. With V trimmed by 2 bases and J by 2 bases, 1 base remained unmatched. The germline V gene encodes CDR1 SGHRS and CDR2 YFSETQ. CDR3 length equals 15 residues. CDR3 amino acids: CASSLQGPYNSPLHF. CDR3 nucleotides: TGCGCCAGCAGCTTACAGGGGCCCTATAATTCACCCCTCCACTTT.

The rearrangement links TRBV28 to TRBJ1-5; TRBD1 agrees at 7 bases. The trim removed 6 bases at V and 6 bases at J, leaving 11 bases unmatched. The CDR3 extends over 15 amino acids. Germline loops: CDR1 MDHEN, CDR2 SYDVKM. This CDR3 is CASSLGQGVGQPQHF. CDR3 in DNA: TGTGCCAGCAGCCTCGGCCAGGGGGTAGGTCAGCCCCAGCATTTT.

The chain employs TRBV6-2 or TRBV6-3 and TRBJ2-4; 13 nucleotides align to TRBD2. The CDR3 has 18 residues. Germline-derived CDR1 and CDR2 are MNHEY and SVGEGT. Trimming cost V 0 bases and J 4 bases; bases outside gene matches: 6. The CDR3 sequence is CASSYSPGLAGAKNIQYF. In nucleotides, the CDR3 is TGTGCCAGCAGTTACTCCCCCGGACTAGCGGGGGCAAAAAACATTCAGTACTTC.